One and the same sample provided the 23 T cell receptor beta chains below, sequenced in a study of T-cell memory formation after mild COVID-19. TCRdb processed the 5' RACE reads anew with MiXCR; each CDR3 protein has one entry. Among 400,000 to 500,000 distinct CDR3 sequences listed, under 20% were seen once. Sequencing was carried out using PBMCs or a T cell subset sorted from them (not recorded which). The receptors were gathered from a young man who had mild COVID-19 (a few samples of this study predate the infection). Cell type and time point are not known.

There are a few counts of this clonotype. The gene calls are TRBV4-2 and TRBJ1-5; D possibly corresponds to TRBD1 (5 bases). CDR1 LGHNA and CDR2 YNFKEQ come from the germline V gene. CDR3 size: 17 residues. Trimming cost V 0 bases and J 7 bases, with 19 bases left between them. The CDR3 DNA reads as TGTGCCAGCAGCCAAGATCGGGCGGGGGGTCAGAGGCAGCCCCAGCATTTT. Its protein product is CASSQDRAGGQRQPQHF.

V and J are TRBV6-2 or TRBV6-3 and TRBJ2-5; possible D gene TRBD2, 6 bases. CDR1 is MNHEY and CDR2 is SVGEGT in the germline V gene. The CDR3 extends over 14 amino acids. The V gene lost 1 base and the J gene lost 5 bases, with 11 bases spanning the gap. CDR3 sequence reads: CASSYWEDRETQYF. The DNA of the CDR3 is TGTGCCAGCAGTTACTGGGAGGACCGGGAGACCCAGTACTTC.

This clonotype was found a few times. The gene calls are TRBV7-9 and TRBJ2-2; D ambiguous. CDR3 length equals 14 residues. Germline CDR1 is SEHNR and CDR2 is FQNEAQ (reference sequence). V shed 4 bases and J shed 3 bases, with 9 bases lying between them. This CDR3 reads CASSSTLYTGELFF. For the CDR3, the DNA is TGTGCCAGCAGCTCTACACTCTACACCGGGGAGCTGTTTTTT.

The CDR3 DNA reads TGTGCCAGCGTCCACGTTGAAGATACGCAGTATTTT. It translates to CASVHVEDTQYF. J is TRBJ2-3 and V is TRBV7-2, with no clear D. The germline V gene has CDR1 SGHTA and CDR2 FQGNSA. Trimming removed 8 bases at V and 5 bases at J, with 11 bases between. There are 12 residues in the CDR3.

The chain is built from TRBV7-9 and TRBJ2-7; 8 nucleotides align to TRBD1. The CDR3 spans 14 residues. CDR1 is SEHNR and CDR2 is FQNEAQ in the germline V gene (reference sequence). V lost 4 bases, J lost 3 bases, and 5 bases stayed unmatched. The DNA for the CDR3 is TGTGCCAGCAGCTCGGGGGACAGGCACTACGAGCAGTACGTC. This sequence encodes CASSSGDRHYEQYV.

Only a few counts were recorded for this clonotype. The chain combines TRBV2 with TRBJ1-1; unclear D gene. CDR1 SNHLY and CDR2 FYNNEI come from the germline V gene. With 8 bases removed from V and 3 bases from J, the gap between germline ends came to 7 bases. This CDR3 comprises 11 residues. The CDR3 region has the DNA TGTGCCAGCCACACCGACACTGAAGCTTTCTTT. It codes for CASHTDTEAFF.

This clonotype was seen a single time. The rearrangement uses TRBV6-2 or TRBV6-3 and TRBJ2-1; TRBD2 matches 8 bases. The CDR3 extends over 16 amino acids. CDR1 is MNHEY, CDR2 SVGEGT, per germline. The V gene end was trimmed by 2 bases and the J gene end by 5 bases; junction bases not matched to a gene: 8. CDR3 residues: CASSYGTGGPNNEQFF. In DNA, the CDR3 is TGTGCCAGCAGTTACGGCACGGGGGGGCCGAACAATGAGCAGTTCTTC.

There are a few counts of this clonotype. The chain has TRBV7-3 and TRBJ2-2; 12 bases map to TRBD2. CDR1 and CDR2 from the germline V gene are SGHTA and FQGTGA. V lost 5 bases to trimming and J lost 0 bases; unmatched junction nucleotides: 4. The CDR3 covers 17 residues. CDR3 in amino acids: CASSRTSGASNTGELFF. The CDR3 nucleotides are TGTGCCAGCAGCCGGACTAGCGGGGCCTCGAACACCGGGGAGCTGTTTTTT.

In its sample, this clonotype was seen a few times. The V call is TRBV4-2, the J call TRBJ2-7, with 9 bases identical to TRBD2. V lost 0 bases and J lost 3; bases outside the gene matches: 3. The germline CDR1 and CDR2 sequences are LGHNA and YNFKEQ. The CDR3 runs to 15 residues. DNA for the CDR3: TGTGCCAGCAGCCAAGAACTAGCGGGCCTCTACGAGCAGTACTTC. Translated, it gives CASSQELAGLYEQYF.

The chain has TRBV7-6 and TRBJ1-4; maybe TRBD1 (5 bases). Per germline, CDR1 SGHVS and CDR2 FNYEAQ. Between the trimmed V and J ends, which lost 2 bases and 7 bases, there was a span of 11 bases. CDR3 size: 14 residues. Here the CDR3 reads CASSLMGRVEKLFF. The CDR3 coding sequence is TGTGCCAGCAGCTTAATGGGACGAGTTGAAAAACTGTTTTTT.

The chain has TRBV7-9 and TRBJ1-1; a possible D gene is TRBD1 (5 bases). V lost 1 base and J 6 bases, leaving 9 bases between the germline ends. The CDR3 is 13 amino acids. Germline assignment: CDR1 SEHNR and CDR2 FQNEAQ (reference sequence). The CDR3, as DNA: TGTGCCAGCAGCTTAGAAGCAGGGTCTGAAGCTTTCTTT. As protein: CASSLEAGSEAFF.

This sequence joins TRBV28 and TRBJ1-3, with D hard to call. The V gene lost 6 bases and the J gene lost 2 bases, with 11 bases spanning the gap. The germline V gene encodes CDR1 MDHEN and CDR2 SYDVKM. The CDR3 loop spans 14 amino acids. CDR3 in amino acids: CASSRGITGNTIYF. The CDR3 DNA is TGTGCCAGCAGCCGCGGGATTACTGGAAACACCATATATTTT. The complete variable domain, with remaining parts taken from reference TRBV28 and TRBJ1-3, reads DVKVTQSSRYLVKRTGEKVFLECVQDMDHENMFWYRQDPGLGLRLIYFSYDVKMKEKGDIPEGYSVSREKKERFSLILESASTNQTSMYLCASSRGITGNTIYFGEGSWLTVV.

Only a few counts were recorded for this clonotype. The chain couples TRBV4-3 to TRBJ1-3; TRBD1 is a possible D gene (5 bases). Germline CDR1 is LGHNA and CDR2 is YSLEER. Trimming shortened V by 4 bases and J by 7 bases, and 17 bases separated the two germline ends. The CDR3 covers 15 residues. The chain's CDR3 is CASSRQTGLGNTIYF. The CDR3 nucleotides read TGCGCCAGCAGCCGCCAGACGGGGCTTGGGAACACCATATATTTT.

This clonotype was seen a few times. The rearrangement uses TRBV9 and TRBJ1-2; the match to TRBD1 covers 10 bases. With V trimmed by 0 bases and J by 5 bases, 4 bases remained unmatched. Looked up from germline, CDR1 is SGDLS and CDR2 is YYNGEE. CDR3 length: 15 residues. CDR3 loop: CASSVDGTGVYGYTF. The CDR3 DNA reads TGTGCCAGCAGCGTAGACGGGACAGGGGTTTATGGCTACACCTTC.

This clonotype was observed a handful of times. This chain joins TRBV7-6 and TRBJ2-5; 8 nucleotides line up with TRBD2. Trimming took 5 bases from V and 13 from J; bases not matched to a gene: 6. Per the germline V gene, CDR1 is SGHVS and CDR2 is FNYEAQ. The CDR3 extends over 11 amino acids. CDR3: CASSTGGAGYF. For the CDR3, the DNA is TGTGCCAGCAGCACCGGGGGGGCCGGGTACTTC.

The CDR3 region is CASRAMNYGYTF. The CDR3 nucleotides read TGTGCCAGCAGAGCCATGAACTATGGCTACACCTTC. The rearrangement links TRBV6-2 or TRBV6-3 to TRBJ1-2; D not resolved. The CDR3 is 12 amino acids. Germline CDR1 reads MNHEY; CDR2 reads SVGEGT. V dropped 6 bases and J dropped 2 bases, with 7 bases sitting between them.

This clonotype has just a few counts. The chain is built from TRBV5-1 and TRBJ2-5, with D tentatively TRBD1 or TRBD2 (5 bases each). V was pared by 3 bases and J by 4 bases, with 10 bases between. Germline V CDR1 and CDR2: SGHRS, YFSETQ. There are 13 residues in the CDR3. The CDR3 DNA sequence: TGCGCCAGCAGCTCTGGGGGTGGAGAGACCCAGTACTTC. This encodes CASSSGGGETQYF.

The V call is TRBV11-2, the J call TRBJ2-5, with TRBD2 matching 11 bases. J lost 5 bases, V lost 3 bases, and 11 bases had no gene match. The CDR3 is made up of 17 amino acids. Germline CDR1 and CDR2: SGHAT and FQNNGV. Written as DNA, the CDR3 is TGTGCCAGCAGCTTGACTAGCGGGGACCCCCTGGGGGAGACCCAGTACTTC. Amino acid sequence: CASSLTSGDPLGETQYF. The whole variable domain, filled in from reference TRBV11-2 and TRBJ2-5, reads EAGVAQSPRYKIIEKRQSVAFWCNPISGHATLYWYQQILGQGPKLLIQFQNNGVVDDSQLPKDRFSAERLKGVDSTLKIQPAKLEDSAVYLCASSLTSGDPLGETQYFGPGTRLLVL.

V gene TRBV6-5 combines with J gene TRBJ1-3, with 7 bases matching TRBD1. Losses at the gene ends were 6 bases for V and 5 bases for J; bases not matched to a gene: 7. Germline V gives CDR1 MNHEY, CDR2 SVGAGI. The CDR3 spans 14 residues. CDR3 bases: TGTGCCAGCAGCCACGAGACAGGGAGAAACACCATATATTTT. This encodes CASSHETGRNTIYF.

The chain combines TRBV6-2 or TRBV6-3 with TRBJ2-3; 11 positions agree with TRBD2. The germline gives CDR1 MNHEY, CDR2 SVGEGT. The V gene end was trimmed by 6 bases and the J gene end by 0 bases; junction bases not matched to a gene: 11. CDR3 length: 18 residues. The CDR3 region has the DNA TGTGCCAGCAGCTTTACAACTAGCGGGGGCCAAAGCACAGATACGCAGTATTTT. The encoded protein is CASSFTTSGGQSTDTQYF.

This clonotype was seen repeatedly, ten times or more. The chain joins TRBV7-8 to TRBJ1-2; D ambiguous. The V end lost 3 bases, the J end lost 8 bases, and 7 bases lay between the germline ends. This CDR3 spans 11 amino acids. The germline V gene encodes CDR1 SGHVS and CDR2 FQNEAQ. CDR3 protein: CASSFGSGYTF. The CDR3 DNA reads TGTGCCAGCAGCTTTGGGTCAGGCTACACCTTC.

This chain links TRBV7-2 with TRBJ2-2, with D perhaps matching TRBD1 (6 bases). In germline, CDR1 is SGHTA, CDR2 FQGNSA. There are 18 residues in the CDR3. Trimming pared 0 bases from V and 0 bases from J, leaving 14 bases between. The CDR3 DNA sequence: TGTGCCAGCAGCTTAGCGGGTCTGGGGGCCGCGAACACCGGGGAGCTGTTTTTT. Translated: CASSLAGLGAANTGELFF. Together with reference TRBV7-2 and TRBJ2-2, the CDR3 gives the full variable domain: GAGVSQSPSNKVTEKGKDVELRCDPISGHTALYWYRQSLGQGLEFLIYFQGNSAPDKSGLPSDRFSAERTGGSVSTLTIQRTQQEDSAVYLCASSLAGLGAANTGELFFGEGSRLTVL.

In its sample, this clonotype was seen a few times. The genes are TRBV29-1 and TRBJ2-1, with D possibly TRBD1 on 5 matching bases. V was cut by 3 bases and J by 9 bases, with 12 bases left in between. The CDR3 covers 12 residues. Germline values: CDR1 SQVTM, CDR2 ANQGSEA. As DNA, the CDR3 is TGCAGCGTTGAGGGGCAATTTCCTGAGCAGTTCTTC. This encodes CSVEGQFPEQFF.